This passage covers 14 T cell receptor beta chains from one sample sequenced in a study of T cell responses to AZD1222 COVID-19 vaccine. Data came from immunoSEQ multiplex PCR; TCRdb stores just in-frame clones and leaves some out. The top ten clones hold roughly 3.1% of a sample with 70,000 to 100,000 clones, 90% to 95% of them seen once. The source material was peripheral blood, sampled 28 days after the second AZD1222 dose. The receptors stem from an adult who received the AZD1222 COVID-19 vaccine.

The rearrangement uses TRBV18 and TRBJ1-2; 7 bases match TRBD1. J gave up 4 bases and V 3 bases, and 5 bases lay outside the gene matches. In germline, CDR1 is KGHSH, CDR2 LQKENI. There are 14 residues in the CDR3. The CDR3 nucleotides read TGTGCCAGCTCACCTGGACAGGAGCGCTATGGCTACACCTTC. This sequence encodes CASSPGQERYGYTF.

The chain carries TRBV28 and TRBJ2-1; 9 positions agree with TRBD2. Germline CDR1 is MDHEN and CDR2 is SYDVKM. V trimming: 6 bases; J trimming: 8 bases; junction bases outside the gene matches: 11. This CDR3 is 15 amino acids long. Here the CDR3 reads CASSKTGTSPHEQFF. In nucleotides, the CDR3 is TGTGCCAGCAGCAAGACCGGGACTAGCCCCCATGAGCAGTTCTTC.

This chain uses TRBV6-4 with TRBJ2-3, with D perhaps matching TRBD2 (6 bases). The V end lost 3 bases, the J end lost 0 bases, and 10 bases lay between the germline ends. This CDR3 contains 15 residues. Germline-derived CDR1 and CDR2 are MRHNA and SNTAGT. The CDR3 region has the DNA TGTGCCAGCAGTGATGGCGGGGCAAGCACAGATACGCAGTATTTT. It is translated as CASSDGGASTDTQYF.

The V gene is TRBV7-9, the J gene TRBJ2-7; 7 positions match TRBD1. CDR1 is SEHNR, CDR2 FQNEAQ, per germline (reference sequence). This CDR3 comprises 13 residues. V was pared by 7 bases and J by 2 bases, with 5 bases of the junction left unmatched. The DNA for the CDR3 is TGTGCCAGCACCCAAGACAGGGCCTACGAGCAGTACTTC. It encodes CASTQDRAYEQYF.

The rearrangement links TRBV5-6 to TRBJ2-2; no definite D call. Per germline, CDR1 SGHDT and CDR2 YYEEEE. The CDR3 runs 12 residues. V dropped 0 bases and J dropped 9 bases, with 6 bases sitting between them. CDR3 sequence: CASSLDPRELFF. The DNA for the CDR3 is TGTGCCAGCAGCTTGGATCCCCGGGAGCTGTTTTTT.

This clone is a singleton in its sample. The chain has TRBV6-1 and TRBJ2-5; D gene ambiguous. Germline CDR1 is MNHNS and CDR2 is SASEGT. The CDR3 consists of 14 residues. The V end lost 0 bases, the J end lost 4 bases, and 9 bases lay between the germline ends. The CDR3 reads CASSEALQGETQYF. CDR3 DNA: TGTGCCAGCAGTGAAGCGCTTCAAGGAGAGACCCAGTACTTC.

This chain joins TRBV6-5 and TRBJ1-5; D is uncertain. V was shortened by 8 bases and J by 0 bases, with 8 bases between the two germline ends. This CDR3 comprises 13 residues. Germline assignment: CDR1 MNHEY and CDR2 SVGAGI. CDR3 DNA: TGTGCCAGCGCCGTATATAGCAATCAGCCCCAGCATTTT. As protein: CASAVYSNQPQHF.

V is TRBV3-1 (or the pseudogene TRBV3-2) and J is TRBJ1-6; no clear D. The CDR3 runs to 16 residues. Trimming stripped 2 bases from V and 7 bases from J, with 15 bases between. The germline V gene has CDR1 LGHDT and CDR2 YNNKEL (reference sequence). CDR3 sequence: CASSQNGEVGNSPLHF. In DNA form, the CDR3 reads TGTGCCAGCAGCCAAAACGGGGAGGTTGGGAATTCACCCCTCCACTTT.

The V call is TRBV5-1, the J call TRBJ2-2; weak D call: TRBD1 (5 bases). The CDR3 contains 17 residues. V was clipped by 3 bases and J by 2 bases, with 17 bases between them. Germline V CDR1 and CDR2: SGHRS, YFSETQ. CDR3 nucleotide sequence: TGCGCCAGCAGCTCGGTCTTGACTGGACAAAACACCGGGGAGCTGTTTTTT. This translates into CASSSVLTGQNTGELFF.

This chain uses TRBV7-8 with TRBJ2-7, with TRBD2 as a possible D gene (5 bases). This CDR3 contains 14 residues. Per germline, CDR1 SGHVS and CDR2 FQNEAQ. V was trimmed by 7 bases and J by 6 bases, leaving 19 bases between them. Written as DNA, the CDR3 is TGTGCCAGCACCCCAAGAGGGTCCCGGGGCGAGCAGTACTTC. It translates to CASTPRGSRGEQYF.

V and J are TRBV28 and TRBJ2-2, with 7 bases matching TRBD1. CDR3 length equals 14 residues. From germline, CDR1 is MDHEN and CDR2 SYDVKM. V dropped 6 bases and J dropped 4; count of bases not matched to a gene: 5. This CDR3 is CASRAPGGTGELFF. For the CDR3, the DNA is TGTGCCAGCAGGGCCCCAGGGGGCACCGGGGAGCTGTTTTTT. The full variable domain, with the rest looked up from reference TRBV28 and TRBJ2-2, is DVKVTQSSRYLVKRTGEKVFLECVQDMDHENMFWYRQDPGLGLRLIYFSYDVKMKEKGDIPEGYSVSREKKERFSLILESASTNQTSMYLCASRAPGGTGELFFGEGSRLTVL.

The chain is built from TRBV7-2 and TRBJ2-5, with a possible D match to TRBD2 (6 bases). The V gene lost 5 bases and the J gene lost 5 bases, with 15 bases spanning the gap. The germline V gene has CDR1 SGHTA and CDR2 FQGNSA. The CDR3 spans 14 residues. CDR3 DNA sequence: TGTGCCAGCAGCCTGGGACTTGGCTGGGAGACCCAGTACTTC. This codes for CASSLGLGWETQYF. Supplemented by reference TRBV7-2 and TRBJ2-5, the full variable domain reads GAGVSQSPSNKVTEKGKDVELRCDPISGHTALYWYRQSLGQGLEFLIYFQGNSAPDKSGLPSDRFSAERTGGSVSTLTIQRTQQEDSAVYLCASSLGLGWETQYFGPGTRLLVL.

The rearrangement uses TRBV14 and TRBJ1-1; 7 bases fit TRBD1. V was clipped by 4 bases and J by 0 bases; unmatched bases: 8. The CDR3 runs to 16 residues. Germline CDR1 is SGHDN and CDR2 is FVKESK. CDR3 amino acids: CASSRLTGQMNTEAFF. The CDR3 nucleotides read TGTGCCAGCAGCCGCCTTACGGGACAGATGAACACTGAAGCTTTCTTT.

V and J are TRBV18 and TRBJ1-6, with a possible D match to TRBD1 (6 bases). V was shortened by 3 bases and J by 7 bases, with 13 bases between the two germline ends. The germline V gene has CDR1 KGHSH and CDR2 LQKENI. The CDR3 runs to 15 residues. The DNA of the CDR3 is TGTGCCAGCTCACCCCTCGGGGGGCCGAATTCACCCCTCCACTTT. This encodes CASSPLGGPNSPLHF.